This TCR beta chain was identified in a study of T cells in Graves' hyperthyroidism and ophthalmopathy. This clonotype has at least ten counts. Its antigen remains unidentified. Study-wide points: Within blood appeared most thyroid clonotypes that had expanded above 0.001.

What was amplified from RNA transcripts were TCR beta CDR3 regions. During a first-round RT-PCR of the TCR CDR3, the HTBI primer set was used. MiXCR, applied by TCRdb to the multiplex PCR reads, yields one record per CDR3 protein. The table shows more than 350,000 distinct CDR3 sequences, with approximately 16% occurring only once. More than 8 ml fresh peripheral blood yielded the PBMCs. The CDR3 is made up of 17 amino acids. V was cut by 0 bases and J by 6 bases, with 18 bases left in between. Germline V gives CDR1 SGHDT, CDR2 YYEEEE. The chain couples TRBV5-6 to TRBJ2-2, with D possibly matching TRBD2 (5 bases). The TCR originated in a woman aged 60-75 years with Graves' ophthalmopathy. Material: blood. This CDR3 is CASSLGLVLTGSGELFF. CDR3 nucleotide sequence: TGTGCCAGCAGCTTGGGGTTGGTCTTAACGGGATCCGGGGAGCTGTTTTTT. The variable domain in full, with the rest retrieved from reference TRBV5-6 and TRBJ2-2, is DAGVTQSPTHLIKTRGQQVTLRCSPKSGHDTVSWYQQALGQGPQFIFQYYEEEERQRGNFPDRFSGHQFPNYSSELNVNALLLGDSALYLCASSLGLVLTGSGELFFGEGSRLTVL.